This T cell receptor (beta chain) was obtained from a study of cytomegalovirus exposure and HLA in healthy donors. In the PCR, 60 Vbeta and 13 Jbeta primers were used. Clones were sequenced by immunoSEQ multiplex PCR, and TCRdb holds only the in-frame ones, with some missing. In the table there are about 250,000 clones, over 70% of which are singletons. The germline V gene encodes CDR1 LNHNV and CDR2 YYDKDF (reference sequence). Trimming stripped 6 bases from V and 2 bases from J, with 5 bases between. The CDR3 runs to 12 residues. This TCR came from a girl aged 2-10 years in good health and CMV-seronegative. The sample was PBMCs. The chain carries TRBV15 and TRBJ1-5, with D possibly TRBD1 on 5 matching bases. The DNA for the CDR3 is TGTGCCACCAGACAGGGCAATCAGCCCCAGCATTTT. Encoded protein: CATRQGNQPQHF. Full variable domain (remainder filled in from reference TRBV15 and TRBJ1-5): DAMVIQNPRYQVTQFGKPVTLSCSQTLNHNVMYWYQQKSSQAPKLLFHYYDKDFNNEADTPDNFQSRRPNTSFCFLDIRSPGLGDTAMYLCATRQGNQPQHFGDGTRLSIL.